This TCR beta chain emerged from a study of cytomegalovirus exposure and HLA in healthy donors (dated by TCRdb to between 2016 and 2019). Regarding the complete study: In an earlier analysis of 587 of the donors, 250 to 300 Gb of sequence data and 117 million unique TCR beta sequences from about 190 million T cells were reported. All discovery cohort repertoires had been generated using a single sequencing platform. The study aimed to test whether signatures of past pathogen exposure could be identified by cataloging public T cell receptors. The number of donors typed differed by locus, with 629-630 for A, B, C, DRB1 and DQB1, around 500 for DQA1, approximately 580 for DPA1, and some 440 for DPB1. High-throughput TCR immunosequencing, statistical association of individual TCRs with disease status, and machine learning were combined to predict cytomegalovirus infection status. Donor age, sex, ethnicity and CMV serostatus were compiled alongside the repertoire data. An earlier analysis of some 500 of the donors used high-throughput TCR beta sequencing to judge whether each TCR beta V gene segment behaved as functional or pseudogenic. About five DR-DQ haplotypes were treated as single units for association and clustering because of strong linkage in the cohort. Across around 400 genotyped donors of the cohort, an average of about 250,000 unique TCR beta nucleotide sequences per donor were sequenced, and around 20% of those sequences were non-productive. The genetic ancestry cluster associated with self-reported Caucasian donors included around four fifths of the roughly 380 genotyped donors. An early release covering 500 to 750 HLA-typed donors comprised about 320 gigabases of sequencing data and 85 million to 100 million unique TCR sequences. HLA typing covered class I and class II loci at four-digit resolution. In addition to the first cohort of approximately 650 subjects, a separate validation cohort of 120 different subjects was used. Rather than using new phenotypic data, the later analysis identified candidate immune exposures from TCR beta sequences and from how often those sequences occurred across donors. A later analysis re-examined previously published TCR beta repertoires from 610 or so donors and added high-resolution HLA genotyping to investigate patterns of TCR occurrence. A later genetic analysis used genome-wide SNP genotypes for 398 of the 666 donors, treating that subset as a discovery cohort. Using immunosequencing, the study profiled T cell repertoires from approximately 700 subjects and related those repertoires to cytomegalovirus serostatus.

The CDR3 goes from the cysteine to the phenylalanine over 16 residues. The only DNA kept is the CDR3, 48 bases in frame from the first base. V is reduced by 3 bases and J by 1 base, leaving a spacing of 18 bases between them. CDR1 and CDR2 are read off the germline V gene (reference sequence) as GTSNPN and SVGIG. In the case of this clone: Its specific antigen is unknown. No base quality values were provided; no much bigger clone lies one nucleotide off.

General study outcomes and caveats: The only immune exposure information available for the cohort was CMV serostatus. The study listed over 150 TCR beta chains as associated with cytomegalovirus. In a later analysis, TCR association rates were found to vary across HLA loci, with the most associated TCRs seen for DRB1 alleles and the fewest for HLA-C alleles. According to a later analysis, most CMV-associated TCR beta chains appeared to be HLA-restricted, and the HLA associations seemed to be driven largely by CMV exposure. In vitro tests confirmed that a few of the cytomegalovirus-associated TCR beta chains recognize cytomegalovirus antigens. An earlier analysis of approximately 530 of the donors showed that most TCR beta V segments appeared in productive rearrangements either about 87% or about 30% of the time, which broadly matched IMGT annotations. About 17 rarely observed V segments, including chromosome 9 orphons, were excluded from the earlier analysis of approximately 600 of the donors because counts were too low. When HLA alleles, especially DR and DQ, strongly co-occurred, TCR associations were difficult to assign to individual alleles. The cohort was sequenced for TCR beta chains only, and without alpha or paired-chain data the features that could be detected were limited. According to a later analysis, parvovirus B19, influenza, CMV and Epstein-Barr virus appeared linked to several top co-occurrence clusters. Because HLA typing was unavailable for some donors at each locus, only the typed subset was used in association tests. The authors suggested that the approach could potentially be extended to other disease states and immunological phenotypes. While some public TCRs were present in many individuals, most TCR sequences turned up only very rarely across donors. In a later analysis, HLA-associated TCR beta chains were found to be more clonally expanded and to have lower generation probabilities than equally common non-associated chains. Compared with the roughly 600-donor mean, donors in an Asian-associated ancestry cluster had fewer N-insertions in productive TCRs, according to a later genetic analysis. A cluster of highly shared sequence variants was judged likely to be a technical artifact of the sequencing pipeline. Because the 87-base-pair reads could not distinguish some IMGT-functional V segments, including TRBV6-2 and TRBV6-3, those segments were excluded. A further reported finding was that TCR beta sequences accurately predicted the HLA-A and HLA-B alleles for most subjects in the first cohort. The presence/absence analyses assumed that sequencing depth was roughly uniform across donors, and that assumption may not be true. Linkage disequilibrium might explain the correlated functional status among segregating V segments, but an unknown experimental factor could not be excluded. Cytomegalovirus status was reported to be diagnosed by the classifier with high specificity and sensitivity in both the original and validation cohorts. A later genetic analysis associated a missense DCLRE1C variant with V-gene and J-gene trimming of TCR beta chains, and an independent cohort replicated the association. At a false discovery rate of 0.05, a later analysis linked around 17,000 TCR beta sequences to specific HLA alleles.

Preparation of the library involved the immunoSEQ multiplex PCR assay. The multiplex PCR relied on a mix of 60 forward primers for TCR Vbeta segments and 13 reverse primers for TCR Jbeta segments. Amplification of the CDR3 region of rearranged TCR beta genes was performed with a multiplex PCR assay on genomic DNA. The amplified TCR beta libraries were sequenced on the Illumina HiSeq System as 87-base-pair reads. The paper's data handling went like this. In a later analysis, tens of millions of unique TCR beta chains were counted across the 650 to 750 repertoires, and roughly 11 million of these chains were shared by at least two donors. Raw reads were error-corrected and collapsed into unique sequences with a nearest-neighbor algorithm that merged closely related sequences to remove PCR and sequencing errors. CDR3 sequences were aligned to IMGT reference sequences to assign V, D and J gene segments. Each retained sequence needed at least a six-nucleotide match to both a V gene segment and a J gene segment. A rearrangement was called productive if the CDR3 had no stop codons and remained in frame with V and J, and every other rearrangement was called non-productive. Following IMGT convention, CDR3 was defined as the stretch from the second conserved V-encoded cysteine up to the conserved J-encoded phenylalanine. The earlier analysis of about 560 of the donors excluded any sequence lacking an unambiguous match to a single V gene segment. An earlier analysis of roughly 590 of the donors called V segments functional above 56.7% productive rearrangements and segregating when the between-donor standard deviation exceeded 5%. A statistical classification framework was built for diagnosing cytomegalovirus status from the catalog of TCR beta chain sequences. A later analysis assigned V and J genes by comparing TCR nucleotide sequences with IMGT/GENE-DB human TR gene sequences. Using the TCRdist pipeline, a later analysis assigned CDR3 sequences along with most-parsimonious VDJ recombination scenarios. A later analysis defined each TCR beta chain by its CDR3 amino acid sequence plus V-gene family, and excluded reads lacking a unique V-gene family. A later analysis removed over 500 highly shared, low-generation-probability nucleotide sequences to deal with suspected cross-contamination and a sequencing artifact. In a later analysis, a clonal expansion index was calculated for each public chain from normalized within-repertoire ranks of inferred template counts. Generation probabilities in a later analysis came from a VDJ recombination model fitted to out-of-frame rearrangements, and those results were checked against IGoR. In a later analysis, TCR-TCR, TCR-HLA and TCR-CMV co-occurrence was scored with hypergeometric tests, and a repertoire-size bias correction was applied to TCR pairs. A later analysis estimated false discovery rates by permuting HLA or CMV assignments 20 times. A later analysis grouped co-occurring TCRs with DBSCAN, adding TCRdist sequence similarity when clustering within HLA-allele-positive subsets. Co-occurrence clustering excluded repertoires with fewer than 30,000 or more than 120,000 public chains, plus five with anomalous nucleotide sharing. TCRdb took over this immuneACCESS table, retaining in-frame rearrangements with V and J assigned. Such tables are incomplete; in checked studies, under half of the missing clones stem from an unresolved V gene, and the remainder is unexplained. V, J and clone size were drawn from that table, and D and trimming were deduced from the DNA. Here the sample has about 130,000 clones; about 74% occur a single time. In total, the top ten clones hold 0.75% to 0.95% of the sample.

In total, 630 or so healthy bone marrow donors made up the cohort. All cohort members were sampled while nominally healthy, although unrecorded immune exposures were likely present. The donor was CMV seronegative and was included in the group of hundreds of seronegative cohort members. Each donor provided a peripheral blood sample, and peripheral blood mononuclear cells were used for TCR beta sequencing. Genomic DNA extraction from the blood cell samples was performed with the Qiagen DNeasy Blood Extraction Kit. Sample: PBMCs. The receptor comes from a woman in her sixties or seventies in good health and CMV-seronegative. Recombination linked TRBV30 to TRBJ1-1; the D gene is possibly TRBD1, with 5 bases matching. The CDR3 protein: CAWRGTGGVPNTEAFF. The DNA is as follows: TGTGCCTGGAGGGGGACCGGGGGAGTTCCGAACACTGAAGCTTTCTTT.